Presented here are 6 T cell receptor beta chains from one specimen sequenced in a study of blood T cell repertoires in COVID-19. The repertoire was sequenced with immunoSEQ multiplex PCR; TCRdb's copy has only in-frame clones and lacks some. The sample holds about 370,000 clones; 89% are singletons and the top ten take 1.7%. The sequencing input was PBMCs or T cells enriched from blood (not recorded which). The receptors shown here come from a woman younger than 45 who had recovered from COVID-19.

V gene TRBV5-5 combines with J gene TRBJ2-2; the match to TRBD2 covers 7 bases. The germline V gene encodes CDR1 SGHKS and CDR2 YYEKEE (reference sequence). Losses at the gene ends were 4 bases for V and 5 bases for J; bases not matched to a gene: 11. The CDR3 consists of 16 residues. CDR3 sequence (DNA): TGTGCCAGCAGCGGCCGCAGGGACGGGGGGACCGGGGAGCTGTTTTTT. Its translation: CASSGRRDGGTGELFF.

The chain employs TRBV20-1 and TRBJ2-2, with D possibly TRBD2 on 6 matching bases. V was pared by 3 bases and J by 6 bases, with 11 bases between. Germline V gives CDR1 DFQATT, CDR2 SNEGSKA (reference sequence). The CDR3 contains 13 residues. The CDR3 nucleotides are TGCAGTGCTAGTAAACTAGCTGCCGGGGAGCTGTTTTTT. It translates to CSASKLAAGELFF.

This clone was seen a single time. The V gene is TRBV5-1, the J gene TRBJ1-2; D is undetermined. The CDR3 is made up of 14 amino acids. Germline lookup yields CDR1 SGHRS and CDR2 YFSETQ. V gave up 0 bases and J gave up 0 bases, with 6 bases separating them. CDR3 in amino acids: CASSLDLANYGYTF. The CDR3 DNA sequence: TGCGCCAGCAGCTTGGACTTGGCTAACTATGGCTACACCTTC.

The chain uses TRBV14 and TRBJ2-3, with D unclear. The V end lost 0 bases, the J end lost 5 bases, and 9 bases lay between the germline ends. The CDR3 is made up of 14 amino acids. The germline V gene has CDR1 SGHDN and CDR2 FVKESK. The CDR3 DNA follows: TGTGCCAGCAGCCAAGATGATTGGAGAGATACGCAGTATTTT. The encoded protein is CASSQDDWRDTQYF.

CDR3 protein: CATSRDPGTGELFF. CDR3 in DNA: TGTGCCACCAGCAGAGATCCAGGAACCGGGGAGCTGTTTTTT. The chain recombines TRBV15 with TRBJ2-2; no clear D gene. Trimming removed 0 bases from V and 5 bases from J, with 7 bases in between. Germline CDR1 reads LNHNV; CDR2 reads YYDKDF (reference sequence). The CDR3 length is 14 residues.

The chain links TRBV11-2 to TRBJ1-1, with D possibly being TRBD1 (5 bases). Germline V CDR1 and CDR2: SGHAT, FQNNGV. Trimming pared 8 bases from V and 1 base from J, leaving 14 bases between. The CDR3 contains 14 residues. The CDR3 region is CASRNRGGNTEAFF. CDR3 bases: TGTGCCAGCCGTAACCGGGGGGGGAACACTGAAGCTTTCTTT.